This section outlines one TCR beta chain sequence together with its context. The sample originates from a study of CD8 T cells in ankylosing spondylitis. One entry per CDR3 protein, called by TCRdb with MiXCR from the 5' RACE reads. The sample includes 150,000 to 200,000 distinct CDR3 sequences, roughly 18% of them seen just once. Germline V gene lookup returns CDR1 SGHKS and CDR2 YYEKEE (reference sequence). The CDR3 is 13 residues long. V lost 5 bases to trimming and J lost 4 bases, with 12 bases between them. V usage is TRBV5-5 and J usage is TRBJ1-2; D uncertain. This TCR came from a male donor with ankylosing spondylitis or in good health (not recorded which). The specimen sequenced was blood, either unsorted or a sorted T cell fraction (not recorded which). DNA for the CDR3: TGTGCCAGCAGTTCAGGACCGGGCTATGGCTACACCTTC. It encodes CASSSGPGYGYTF.